This T cell receptor beta chain was captured in a study of control samples from healthy donors and cancer patients. The V gene lost 5 bases and the J gene lost 2 bases, with 12 bases spanning the gap. CDR1 is MNHEY, CDR2 SMNVEV, per germline (reference sequence). This CDR3 region has 14 residues. The table came from immunoSEQ multiplex PCR; TCRdb's copy has only in-frame clones and leaves some out. The table records around 50,000 clones, about 86% of them present only once. This clonotype was sampled from a woman in her 50s with lung cancer. The sequenced material came from PBMCs. The chain is built from TRBV27 and TRBJ2-5; TRBD1 might be the D (6 bases). The CDR3, as DNA: TGTGCCAGCAGTCACGGACAGATTCAAGAGACCCAGTACTTC. It encodes CASSHGQIQETQYF.